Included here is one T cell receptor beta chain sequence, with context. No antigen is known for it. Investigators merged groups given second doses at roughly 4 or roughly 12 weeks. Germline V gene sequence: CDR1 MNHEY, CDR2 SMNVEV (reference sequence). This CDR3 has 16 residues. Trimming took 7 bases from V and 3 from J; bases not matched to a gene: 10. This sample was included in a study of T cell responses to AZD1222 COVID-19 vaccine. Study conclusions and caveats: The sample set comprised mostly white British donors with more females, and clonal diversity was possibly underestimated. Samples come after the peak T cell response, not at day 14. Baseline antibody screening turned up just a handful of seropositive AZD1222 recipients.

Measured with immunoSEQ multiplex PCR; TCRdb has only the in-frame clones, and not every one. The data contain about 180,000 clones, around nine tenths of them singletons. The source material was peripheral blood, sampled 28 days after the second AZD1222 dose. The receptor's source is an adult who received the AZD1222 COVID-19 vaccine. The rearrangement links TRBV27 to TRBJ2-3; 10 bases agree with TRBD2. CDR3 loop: CASTPSGRALTDTQYF. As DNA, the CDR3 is TGTGCCAGCACCCCCAGCGGGAGGGCCTTAACAGATACGCAGTATTTT.